One and the same sample provided the 7 T cell receptor beta chains below, sequenced in a study of cytomegalovirus exposure and HLA in healthy donors. This PCR relied on a set of 60 Vbeta primers and 13 Jbeta primers. The method was immunoSEQ multiplex PCR; TCRdb's version includes in-frame clones alone and lacks a portion of them. The sample has 40,000 to 45,000 clones, 70% to 85% seen once; the top ten hold roughly 1.5%. The material sequenced was PBMCs. Source of these receptors: a man aged 30 to 39 in good health and CMV-seronegative.

This chain links TRBV28 with TRBJ2-6; D not resolved. This CDR3 spans 15 amino acids. V was pared by 6 bases and J by 2 bases, with 11 bases between. Germline V gene sequence: CDR1 MDHEN, CDR2 SYDVKM. The CDR3 here is CASSPPETGANVLTF. The CDR3 DNA is TGTGCCAGCAGCCCCCCAGAAACTGGGGCCAACGTCCTGACTTTC.

J is TRBJ2-3 and V is TRBV9; 7 bases map to TRBD2. Germline V lookup: CDR1 SGDLS, CDR2 YYNGEE. This CDR3 comprises 18 residues. The junction had 14 bases not matched to a gene; V was cut back by 0 bases and J by 4 bases. The CDR3 DNA reads as TGTGCCAGCAGCGTAGCTCTGTCTAGCGGAGTGGGGCCAGATACGCAGTATTTT. The encoded protein is CASSVALSSGVGPDTQYF.

The rearrangement joins TRBV5-1 to TRBJ1-1; D might be TRBD1 (6 bases). CDR1 SGHRS and CDR2 YFSETQ come from the germline V gene. This CDR3 has 15 amino acids. V dropped 0 bases and J dropped 4 bases, with 13 bases sitting between them. CDR3 protein: CASSLAGGQTTEAFF. CDR3 in DNA: TGCGCCAGCAGCTTGGCGGGAGGACAGACCACTGAAGCTTTCTTT.

The chain uses TRBV7-7 and TRBJ2-7; D might be TRBD1 (6 bases). The CDR3 has 13 amino acids. The germline V and J ends were trimmed by 6 bases and 4 bases, with 13 bases remaining between them. Germline CDR1 reads SSHAT; CDR2 reads FNYEAQ (reference sequence). CDR3 amino acids: CASSYREKYEQYF. In nucleotides, the CDR3 is TGTGCCAGCAGTTACAGGGAGAAGTACGAGCAGTACTTC.

The rearrangement uses TRBV9 and TRBJ2-2; maybe TRBD1 (7 bases). V was clipped by 0 bases and J by 7 bases, with 13 bases between them. The CDR3 has 15 residues. CDR1 and CDR2 (germline): SGDLS, YYNGEE. Here the CDR3 DNA reads TGTGCCAGCAGCGTAGTGTCAGGGGGGAACGGGGAGCTGTTTTTT. As protein: CASSVVSGGNGELFF. The variable domain in full, completed from reference TRBV9 and TRBJ2-2, reads DSGVTQTPKHLITATGQRVTLRCSPRSGDLSVYWYQQSLDQGLQFLIQYYNGEERAKGNILERFSAQQFPDLHSELNLSSLELGDSALYFCASSVVSGGNGELFFGEGSRLTVL.

The V and J genes are TRBV5-1 and TRBJ2-5; D call uncertain. Looked up from germline, CDR1 is SGHRS and CDR2 is YFSETQ. With 1 base removed from V and 4 bases from J, the gap between germline ends came to 17 bases. The CDR3 sequence is 16 residues long. Here the CDR3 reads CASSLSSPRSGETQYF. CDR3 DNA: TGCGCCAGCAGCTTGAGCTCCCCCCGGTCGGGAGAGACCCAGTACTTC.

This clone was observed once. This chain uses TRBV19 with TRBJ2-7; 10 bases line up with TRBD1. The length of the CDR3 is 14 residues. Losses at the gene ends were 5 bases for V and 2 bases for J; bases not matched to a gene: 3. From germline, CDR1 is LNHDA and CDR2 SQIVND (reference sequence). In DNA form, the CDR3 reads TGTGCCAGTAGTCCCGGGACAGGGGCCTACGAGCAGTACTTC. Its translation is CASSPGTGAYEQYF. Full variable domain (missing parts from reference TRBV19 and TRBJ2-7): DGGITQSPKYLFRKEGQNVTLSCEQNLNHDAMYWYRQDPGQGLRLIYYSQIVNDFQKGDIAEGYSVSREKKESFPLTVTSAQKNPTAFYLCASSPGTGAYEQYFGPGTRLTVT.